The 7 T cell receptor beta chains listed next were all sequenced from one sample in a study of blood T cells in healthy people across ages. A sample-barcoded 5' primer and a J-beta primer mix were used in a second PCR of roughly 7 to 11 cycles. A single record per CDR3 protein comes from TCRdb applying MiXCR to the 5' RACE reads. The sample holds fewer than 700,000 distinct CDR3 sequences; around half are singletons and the top ten take about 26%. Sequenced material: blood. These receptors were obtained from an older man in good health.

This clonotype was counted between two and nine times. CDR3 in amino acids: CASSQEGLGMTNEKLFF. In DNA, the CDR3 is TGCGCCAGCAGCCAAGAGGGGCTGGGAATGACTAATGAAAAACTGTTTTTT. V is TRBV4-3 and J is TRBJ1-4; D is perhaps TRBD1 (5 bases). The germline CDR1 and CDR2 sequences are LGHNA and YSLEER. Trimming cost V 0 bases and J 2 bases, with 13 bases left between them. The CDR3 is 17 amino acids.

CDR3 residues: CASSLAPHSYNEQFF. In DNA, the CDR3 is TGTGCCAGCAGCTTAGCCCCCCACTCCTACAATGAGCAGTTCTTC. The chain combines TRBV7-2 with TRBJ2-1, with D unresolved. The V and J ends lost 0 bases and 0 bases respectively, with 6 bases between them. From germline, CDR1 is SGHTA and CDR2 FQGNSA. The CDR3 covers 15 residues.

As for this clonotype: The junction departs from germline at one end; a sequencing error may be responsible. This sequence joins TRBV4-1 and TRBJ1-2; D is unclear. CDR3 length equals 12 residues. From germline, CDR1 is MGHRA and CDR2 YSYEKL. The CDR3 spells CAGSQDYYGYTF. The DNA of the CDR3 is TGCGCCGGCAGCCAAGATTACTATGGCTACACCTTC.

V gene TRBV20-1 combines with J gene TRBJ2-1; 10 bases map to TRBD2. The CDR3 contains 15 residues. Germline CDR1 and CDR2: DFQATT and SNEGSKA (reference sequence). CDR3 in DNA: TGCAGCGCCGTCCCTAGCGGGGGACTTTACAATGAGCAGTTCTTC. Protein: CSAVPSGGLYNEQFF.

J is TRBJ2-5 and V is TRBV13; 12 nucleotides agree with TRBD2. The CDR3 runs to 19 residues. The V and J ends lost 5 bases and 7 bases, in that order; junction bases with no gene match: 20. Germline V gene sequence: CDR1 PRHDT, CDR2 FYEKMQ (reference sequence). The CDR3 sequence: CASSLDGLAGRDPSGTQYF. The CDR3 DNA is TGTGCCAGCAGCCTCGACGGACTAGCGGGACGAGATCCAAGTGGGACCCAGTACTTC.

The chain employs TRBV6-2 or TRBV6-3 and TRBJ1-2; D gene ambiguous. V gave up 10 bases and J gave up 0 bases, with 12 bases separating them. The CDR3 contains 13 residues. The germline V gene encodes CDR1 MNHEY and CDR2 SVGEGT. In nucleotides, the CDR3 is TGTGCCACCACCTTGGATTCTAACTATGGCTACACCTTC. Its translation is CATTLDSNYGYTF.

This clonotype came up a few times. This chain joins TRBV28 and TRBJ1-5, with D tentatively TRBD1 (6 bases). The CDR3 contains 14 residues. Germline-derived CDR1 and CDR2 are MDHEN and SYDVKM. V lost 6 bases and J 5 bases, leaving 14 bases between the germline ends. CDR3 sequence reads: CASREQGLYQPQHF. The DNA of the CDR3 is TGTGCCAGCAGAGAACAGGGTTTGTATCAGCCCCAGCATTTT.